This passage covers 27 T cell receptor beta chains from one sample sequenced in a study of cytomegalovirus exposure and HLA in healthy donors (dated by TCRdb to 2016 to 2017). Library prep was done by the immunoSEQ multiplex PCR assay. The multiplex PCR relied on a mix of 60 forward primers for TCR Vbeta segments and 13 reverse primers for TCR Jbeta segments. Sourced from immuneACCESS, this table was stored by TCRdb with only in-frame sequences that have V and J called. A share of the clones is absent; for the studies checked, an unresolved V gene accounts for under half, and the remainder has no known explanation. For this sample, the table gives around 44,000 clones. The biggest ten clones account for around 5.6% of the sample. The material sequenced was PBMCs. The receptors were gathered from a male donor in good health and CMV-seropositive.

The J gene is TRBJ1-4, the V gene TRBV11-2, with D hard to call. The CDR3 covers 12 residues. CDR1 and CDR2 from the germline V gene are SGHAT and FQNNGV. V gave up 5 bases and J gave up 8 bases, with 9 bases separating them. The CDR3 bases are TGTGCCAGCAGCCGCTTACGGGAAAAACTGTTTTTT. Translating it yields CASSRLREKLFF.

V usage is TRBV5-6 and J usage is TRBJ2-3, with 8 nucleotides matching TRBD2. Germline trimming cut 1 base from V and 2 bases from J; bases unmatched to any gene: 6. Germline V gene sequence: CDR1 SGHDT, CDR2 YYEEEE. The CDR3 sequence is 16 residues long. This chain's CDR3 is CASSLRSGGLTDTQYF. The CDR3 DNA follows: TGTGCCAGCAGCTTGAGAAGCGGGGGCCTCACAGATACGCAGTATTTT.

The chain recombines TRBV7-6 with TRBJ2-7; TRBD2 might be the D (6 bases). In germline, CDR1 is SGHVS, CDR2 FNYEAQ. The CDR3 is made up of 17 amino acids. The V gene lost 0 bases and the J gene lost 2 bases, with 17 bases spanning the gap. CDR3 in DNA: TGTGCCAGCAGCTTAGCGTCGGGAGCGTCTTTCCCCTACGAGCAGTACTTC. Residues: CASSLASGASFPYEQYF. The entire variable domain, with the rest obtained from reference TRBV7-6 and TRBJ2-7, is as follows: GAGVSQSPRYKVTKRGQDVALRCDPISGHVSLYWYRQALGQGPEFLTYFNYEAQQDKSGLPNDRFSAERPEGSISTLTIQRTEQRDSAMYRCASSLASGASFPYEQYFGPGTRLTVT.

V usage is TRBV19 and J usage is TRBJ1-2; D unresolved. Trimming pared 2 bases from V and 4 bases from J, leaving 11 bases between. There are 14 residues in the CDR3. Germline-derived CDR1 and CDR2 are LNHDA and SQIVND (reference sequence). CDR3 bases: TGTGCCAGTAGTATAATAGGTGACATCTATGGCTACACCTTC. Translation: CASSIIGDIYGYTF.

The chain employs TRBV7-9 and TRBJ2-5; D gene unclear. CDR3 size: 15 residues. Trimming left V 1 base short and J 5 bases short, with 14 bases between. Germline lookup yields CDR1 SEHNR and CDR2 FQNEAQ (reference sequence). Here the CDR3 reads CASSLGVTPEETQYF. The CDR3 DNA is TGTGCCAGCAGCTTAGGCGTGACCCCGGAGGAGACCCAGTACTTC. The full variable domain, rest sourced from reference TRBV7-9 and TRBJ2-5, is DTGVSQNPRHKITKRGQNVTFRCDPISEHNRLYWYRQTLGQGPEFLTYFQNEAQLEKSRLLSDRFSAERPKGSFSTLEIQRTEQGDSAMYLCASSLGVTPEETQYFGPGTRLLVL.

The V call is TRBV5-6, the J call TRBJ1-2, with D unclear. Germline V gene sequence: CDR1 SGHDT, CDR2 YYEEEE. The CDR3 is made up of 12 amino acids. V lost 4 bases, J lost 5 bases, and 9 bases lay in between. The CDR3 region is CASSDQAYGYTF. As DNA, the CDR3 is TGTGCCAGCAGCGACCAGGCGTATGGCTACACCTTC. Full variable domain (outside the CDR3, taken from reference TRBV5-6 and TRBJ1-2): DAGVTQSPTHLIKTRGQQVTLRCSPKSGHDTVSWYQQALGQGPQFIFQYYEEEERQRGNFPDRFSGHQFPNYSSELNVNALLLGDSALYLCASSDQAYGYTFGSGTRLTVV.

The CDR3 loop reads CASSSAGGGHNEQFF. The CDR3 nucleotides read TGTGCCAGCAGTTCGGCTGGCGGGGGGCACAATGAGCAGTTCTTC. This rearrangement joins TRBV5-4 to TRBJ2-1; 8 bases map to TRBD2. The CDR3 covers 15 residues. Germline loops: CDR1 SGHNT, CDR2 YYREEE (reference sequence). Germline trimming cut 5 bases from V and 5 bases from J; bases unmatched to any gene: 9.

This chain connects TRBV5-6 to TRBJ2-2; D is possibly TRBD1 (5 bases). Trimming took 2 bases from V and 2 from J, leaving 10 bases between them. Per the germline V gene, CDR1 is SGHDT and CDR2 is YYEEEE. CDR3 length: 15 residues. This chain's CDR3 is CASSLGVPNTGELFF. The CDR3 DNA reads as TGTGCCAGCAGCTTAGGGGTCCCAAACACCGGGGAGCTGTTTTTT.

The CDR3 spells CASHRWNTEAFF. CDR3 nucleotide sequence: TGTGCCAGCCACAGGTGGAACACTGAAGCTTTCTTT. V is TRBV6-1 and J is TRBJ1-1; maybe TRBD1 (5 bases). This CDR3 has 12 amino acids. Trimming took off 8 bases at V and 1 base at J, with 8 bases between the two ends. CDR1 is MNHNS and CDR2 is SASEGT in the germline V gene.

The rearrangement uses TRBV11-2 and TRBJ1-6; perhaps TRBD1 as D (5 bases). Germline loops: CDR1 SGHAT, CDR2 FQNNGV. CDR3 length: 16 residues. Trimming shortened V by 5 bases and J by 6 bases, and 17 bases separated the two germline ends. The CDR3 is CASSTLGGTANSPLHF. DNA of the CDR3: TGTGCCAGCAGCACCTTGGGGGGAACCGCTAATTCACCCCTCCACTTT.

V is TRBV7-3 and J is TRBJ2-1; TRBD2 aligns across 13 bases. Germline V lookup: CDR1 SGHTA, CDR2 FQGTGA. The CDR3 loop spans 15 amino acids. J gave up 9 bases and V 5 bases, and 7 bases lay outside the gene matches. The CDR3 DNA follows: TGTGCCAGCAGCCCTACTAGCGGGGGGGTCGGTGAGCAGTTCTTC. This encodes CASSPTSGGVGEQFF.

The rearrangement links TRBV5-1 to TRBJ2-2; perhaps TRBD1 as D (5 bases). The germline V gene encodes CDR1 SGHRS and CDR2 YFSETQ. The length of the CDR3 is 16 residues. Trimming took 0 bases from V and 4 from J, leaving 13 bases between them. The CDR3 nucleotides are TGCGCCAGCAGCTTGGGTGTCAGGGAAGGCACCGGGGAGCTGTTTTTT. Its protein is CASSLGVREGTGELFF.

CDR3 residues: CAIRPTSESSYNEQFF. Written as DNA, the CDR3 is TGTGCCATCAGGCCCACTAGCGAGAGCTCCTACAATGAGCAGTTCTTC. J is TRBJ2-1 and V is TRBV10-3; TRBD2 agrees at 7 bases. This CDR3 has 16 amino acids. Trimming removed 6 bases from V and 0 bases from J; junction bases left unmatched: 8. Looked up from germline, CDR1 is ENHRY and CDR2 is SYGVKD.

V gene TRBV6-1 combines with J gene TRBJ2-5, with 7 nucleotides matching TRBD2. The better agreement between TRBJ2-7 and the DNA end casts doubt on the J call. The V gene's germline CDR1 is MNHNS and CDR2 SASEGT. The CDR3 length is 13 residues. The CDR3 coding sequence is TGTGCCAGCAGTGGCGGGGGAACCTACGAGCAGTACTTC. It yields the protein CASSGGGTYEQYF.

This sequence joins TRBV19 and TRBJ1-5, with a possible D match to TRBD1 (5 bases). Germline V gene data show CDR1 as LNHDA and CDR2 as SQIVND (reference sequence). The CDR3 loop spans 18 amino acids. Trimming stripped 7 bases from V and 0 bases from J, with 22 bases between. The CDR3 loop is CASTSNGAETYSNQPQHF. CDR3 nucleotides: TGTGCCAGTACAAGCAATGGGGCAGAAACTTATAGCAATCAGCCCCAGCATTTT.

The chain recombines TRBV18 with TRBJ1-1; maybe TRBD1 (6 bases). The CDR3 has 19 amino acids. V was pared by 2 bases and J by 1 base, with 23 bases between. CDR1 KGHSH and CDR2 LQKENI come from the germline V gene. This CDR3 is CASSPGAGDNPDQNTEAFF. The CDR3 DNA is TGTGCCAGCTCACCAGGGGCCGGGGACAATCCCGATCAGAACACTGAAGCTTTCTTT.

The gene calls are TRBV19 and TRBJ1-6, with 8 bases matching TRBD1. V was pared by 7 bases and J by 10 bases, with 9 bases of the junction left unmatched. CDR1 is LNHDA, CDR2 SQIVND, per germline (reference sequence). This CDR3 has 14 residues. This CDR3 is CASTVNRGSSPLHF. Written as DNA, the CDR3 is TGTGCCAGTACGGTAAACAGGGGGAGCTCACCCCTCCACTTT.

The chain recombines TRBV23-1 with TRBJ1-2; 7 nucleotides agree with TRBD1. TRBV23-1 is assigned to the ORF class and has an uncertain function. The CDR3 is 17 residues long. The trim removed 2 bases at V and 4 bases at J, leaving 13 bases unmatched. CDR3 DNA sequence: TGCGCCAGCAGTCAAACCTTGGACAGGTACGACTTCTATGGCTACACCTTC. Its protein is CASSQTLDRYDFYGYTF.

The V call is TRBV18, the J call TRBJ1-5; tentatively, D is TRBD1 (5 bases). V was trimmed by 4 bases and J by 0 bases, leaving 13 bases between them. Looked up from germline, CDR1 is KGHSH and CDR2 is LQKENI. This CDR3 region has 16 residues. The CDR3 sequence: CASSRGEVSSNQPQHF. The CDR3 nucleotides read TGTGCCAGCTCACGAGGGGAGGTTTCTAGCAATCAGCCCCAGCATTTT.

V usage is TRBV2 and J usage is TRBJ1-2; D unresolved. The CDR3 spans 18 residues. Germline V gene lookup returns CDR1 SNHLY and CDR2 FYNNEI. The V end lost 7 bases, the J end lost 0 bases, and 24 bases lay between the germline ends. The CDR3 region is CASIFSPRRIEANYGYTF. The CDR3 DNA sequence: TGTGCCAGCATTTTTTCTCCTCGCAGGATTGAAGCTAACTATGGCTACACCTTC.

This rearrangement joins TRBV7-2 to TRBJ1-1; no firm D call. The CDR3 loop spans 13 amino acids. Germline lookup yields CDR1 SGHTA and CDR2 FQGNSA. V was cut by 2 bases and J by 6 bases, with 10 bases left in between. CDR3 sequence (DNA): TGTGCCAGCAGCTTACTACTGGGCCCTGAAGCTTTCTTT. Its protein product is CASSLLLGPEAFF. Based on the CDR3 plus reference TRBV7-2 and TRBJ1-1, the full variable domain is GAGVSQSPSNKVTEKGKDVELRCDPISGHTALYWYRQSLGQGLEFLIYFQGNSAPDKSGLPSDRFSAERTGGSVSTLTIQRTQQEDSAVYLCASSLLLGPEAFFGQGTRLTVV.

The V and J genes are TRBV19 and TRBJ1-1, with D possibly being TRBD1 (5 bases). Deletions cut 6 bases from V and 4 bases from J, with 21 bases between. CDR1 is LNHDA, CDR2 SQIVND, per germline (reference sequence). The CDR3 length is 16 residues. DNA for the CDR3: TGTGCCAGTAGATCCTACGGCAGGGATTCGGGCACTGAAGCTTTCTTT. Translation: CASRSYGRDSGTEAFF.

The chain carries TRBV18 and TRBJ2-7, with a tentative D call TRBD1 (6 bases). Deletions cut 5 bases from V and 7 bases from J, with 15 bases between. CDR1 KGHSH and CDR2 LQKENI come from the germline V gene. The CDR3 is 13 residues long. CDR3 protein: CASSEHPDREQYF. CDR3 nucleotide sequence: TGTGCCAGCTCAGAGCACCCCGACAGGGAGCAGTACTTC.

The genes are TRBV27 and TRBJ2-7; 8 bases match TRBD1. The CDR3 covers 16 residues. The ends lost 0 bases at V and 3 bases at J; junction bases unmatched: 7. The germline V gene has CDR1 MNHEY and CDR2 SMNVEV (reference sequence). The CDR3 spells CASSLSMGTGSYEQYF. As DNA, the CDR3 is TGTGCCAGCAGTTTATCGATGGGGACAGGCAGCTACGAGCAGTACTTC.

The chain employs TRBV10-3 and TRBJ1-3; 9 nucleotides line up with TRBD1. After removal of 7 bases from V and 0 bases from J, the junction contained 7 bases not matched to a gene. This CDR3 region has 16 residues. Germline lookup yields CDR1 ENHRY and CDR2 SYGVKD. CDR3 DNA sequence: TGTGCCATCAAAGGGACAGGGCCAGCCTCTGGAAACACCATATATTTT. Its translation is CAIKGTGPASGNTIYF.

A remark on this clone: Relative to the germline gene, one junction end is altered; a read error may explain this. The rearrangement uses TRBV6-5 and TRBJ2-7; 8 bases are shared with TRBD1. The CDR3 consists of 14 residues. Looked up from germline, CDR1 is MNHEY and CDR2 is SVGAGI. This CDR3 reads CASCYQQGAIEQYF. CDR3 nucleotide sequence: TGTGCCAGCTGTTATCAGCAGGGGGCGATCGAGCAGTACTTC.

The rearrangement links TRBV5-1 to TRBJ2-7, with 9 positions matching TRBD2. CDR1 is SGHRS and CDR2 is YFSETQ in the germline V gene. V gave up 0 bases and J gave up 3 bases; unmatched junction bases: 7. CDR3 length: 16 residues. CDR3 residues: CASSLDPRGGNYEQYF. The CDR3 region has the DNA TGCGCCAGCAGCTTGGATCCGCGGGGGGGTAACTACGAGCAGTACTTC.